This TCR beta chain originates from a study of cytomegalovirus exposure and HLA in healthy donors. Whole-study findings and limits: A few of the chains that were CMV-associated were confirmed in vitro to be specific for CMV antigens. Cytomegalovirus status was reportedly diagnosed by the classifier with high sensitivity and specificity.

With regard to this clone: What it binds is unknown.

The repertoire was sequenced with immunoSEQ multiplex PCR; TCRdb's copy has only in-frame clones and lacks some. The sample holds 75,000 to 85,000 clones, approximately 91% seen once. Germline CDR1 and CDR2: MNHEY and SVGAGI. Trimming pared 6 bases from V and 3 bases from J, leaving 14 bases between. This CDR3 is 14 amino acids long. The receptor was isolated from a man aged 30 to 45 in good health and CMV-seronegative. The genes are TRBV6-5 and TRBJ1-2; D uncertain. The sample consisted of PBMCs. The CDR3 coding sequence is TGTGCCAGCAGACCCGCCGGGGAATACTATGGCTACACCTTC. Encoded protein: CASRPAGEYYGYTF.